This T cell receptor (beta chain) stems from a study of shared clonotypes between healthy human individuals. Only in-frame clones appear in the TCRdb table, and some are missing; sequencing was by immunoSEQ multiplex PCR. Of about 2.4 million clones listed, approximately 94% are singletons. The table lists this clone with a count of one. The sample carries other DNA sequences with the same CDR3. With 1 base clipped from V and 7 bases from J, the junction kept 5 bases outside the gene matches. The CDR3 consists of 13 residues. Per the germline V gene, CDR1 is SGHNT and CDR2 is YYREEE (reference sequence).

The sequence was collected from a man aged 18 to 30 in good health. The V and J genes are TRBV5-4 and TRBJ2-7; 7 bases fit TRBD1. Sequenced sample: naive CD4+ T cells sorted from blood. Subset: CD45RA+ positively selected. The CDR3 spells CASSLTGVGEQYF. The CDR3 nucleotides read TGTGCCAGCAGCTTGACAGGGGTTGGAGAGCAGTACTTC.